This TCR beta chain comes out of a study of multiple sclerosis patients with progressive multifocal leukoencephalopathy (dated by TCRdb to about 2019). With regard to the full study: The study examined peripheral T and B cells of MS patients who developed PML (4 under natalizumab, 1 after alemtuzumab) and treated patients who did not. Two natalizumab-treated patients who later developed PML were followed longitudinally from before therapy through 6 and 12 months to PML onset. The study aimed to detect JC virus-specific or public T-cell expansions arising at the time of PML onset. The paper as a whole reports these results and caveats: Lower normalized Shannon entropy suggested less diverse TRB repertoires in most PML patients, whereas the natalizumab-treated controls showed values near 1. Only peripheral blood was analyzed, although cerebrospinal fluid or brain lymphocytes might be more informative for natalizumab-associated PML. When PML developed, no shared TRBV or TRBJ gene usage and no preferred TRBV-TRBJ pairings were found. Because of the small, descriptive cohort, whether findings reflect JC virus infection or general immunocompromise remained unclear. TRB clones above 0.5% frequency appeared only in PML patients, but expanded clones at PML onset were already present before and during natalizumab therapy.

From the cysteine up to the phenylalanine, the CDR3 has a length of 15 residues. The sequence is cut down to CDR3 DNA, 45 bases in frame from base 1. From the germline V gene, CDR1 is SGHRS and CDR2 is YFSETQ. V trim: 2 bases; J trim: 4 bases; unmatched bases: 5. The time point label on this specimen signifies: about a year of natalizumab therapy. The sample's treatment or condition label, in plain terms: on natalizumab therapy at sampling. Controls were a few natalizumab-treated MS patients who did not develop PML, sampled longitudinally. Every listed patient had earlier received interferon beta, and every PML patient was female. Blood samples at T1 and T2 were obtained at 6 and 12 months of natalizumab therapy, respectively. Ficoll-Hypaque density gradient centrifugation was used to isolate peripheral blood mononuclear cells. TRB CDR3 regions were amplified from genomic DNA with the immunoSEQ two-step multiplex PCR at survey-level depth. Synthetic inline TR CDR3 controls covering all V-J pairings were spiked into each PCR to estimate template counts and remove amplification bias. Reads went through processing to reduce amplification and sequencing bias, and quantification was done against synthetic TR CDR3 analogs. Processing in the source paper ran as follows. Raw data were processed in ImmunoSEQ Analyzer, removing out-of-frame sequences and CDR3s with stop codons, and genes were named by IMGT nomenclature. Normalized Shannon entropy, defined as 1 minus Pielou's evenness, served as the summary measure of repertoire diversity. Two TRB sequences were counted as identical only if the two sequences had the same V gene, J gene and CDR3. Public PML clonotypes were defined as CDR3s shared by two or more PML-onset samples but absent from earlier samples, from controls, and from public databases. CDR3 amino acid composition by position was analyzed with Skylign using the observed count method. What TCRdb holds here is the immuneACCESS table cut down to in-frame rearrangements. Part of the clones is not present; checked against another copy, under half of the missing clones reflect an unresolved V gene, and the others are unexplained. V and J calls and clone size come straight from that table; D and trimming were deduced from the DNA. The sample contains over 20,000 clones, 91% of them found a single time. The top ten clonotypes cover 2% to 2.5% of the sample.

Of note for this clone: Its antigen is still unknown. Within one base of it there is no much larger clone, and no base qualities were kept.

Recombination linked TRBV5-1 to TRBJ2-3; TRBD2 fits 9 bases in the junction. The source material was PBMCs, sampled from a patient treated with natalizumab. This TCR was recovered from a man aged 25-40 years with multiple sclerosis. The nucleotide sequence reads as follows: TGCGCCAGCAGCTTAGGCGGGAGGGGAGCAGATACGCAGTATTTT. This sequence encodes CASSLGGRGADTQYF.